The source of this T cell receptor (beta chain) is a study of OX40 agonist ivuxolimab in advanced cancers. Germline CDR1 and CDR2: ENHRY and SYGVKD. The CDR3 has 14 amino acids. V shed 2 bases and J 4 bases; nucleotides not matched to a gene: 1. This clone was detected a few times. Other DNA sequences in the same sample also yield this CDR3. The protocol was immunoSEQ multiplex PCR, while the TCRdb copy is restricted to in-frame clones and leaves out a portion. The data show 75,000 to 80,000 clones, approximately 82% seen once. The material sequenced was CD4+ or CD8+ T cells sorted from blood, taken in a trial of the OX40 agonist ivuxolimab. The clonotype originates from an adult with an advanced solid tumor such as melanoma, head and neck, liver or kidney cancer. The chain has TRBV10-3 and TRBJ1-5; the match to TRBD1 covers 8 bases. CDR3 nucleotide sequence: TGTGCCATCAGTGAGGGACAGGGTAATCAGCCCCAGCATTTT. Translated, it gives CAISEGQGNQPQHF.